Listed here are 32 T cell receptor beta chains from one sample, sequenced in a study of cytomegalovirus exposure and HLA in healthy donors. A multiplex PCR was run with 60 Vbeta primers and 13 Jbeta primers. Assay used: immunoSEQ multiplex PCR; TCRdb lists only in-frame clones, some missing. The sample carries 95,000 to 150,000 clones, 70% to 85% recorded once. Sequenced material: PBMCs. All receptors come from a woman aged 40 to 50 in good health and CMV-seropositive.

This clone showed up just a few times. V gene TRBV6-1 combines with J gene TRBJ2-2; 7 bases map to TRBD2. The CDR3 spans 14 residues. From germline, CDR1 is MNHNS and CDR2 SASEGT. J gave up 0 bases and V 6 bases, and 1 base lay outside the gene matches. This chain's CDR3 is CASSGTTNTGELFF. The CDR3 DNA is TGTGCCAGCAGCGGGACTACGAACACCGGGGAGCTGTTTTTT.

V and J are TRBV5-5 and TRBJ2-3, with no clear D. V lost 4 bases, J lost 5 bases, and 20 bases lay in between. The CDR3 has 16 amino acids. Germline CDR1 SGHKS, CDR2 YYEKEE (reference sequence). Here the CDR3 reads CASSPRALSRGDTQYF. The CDR3 DNA reads as TGTGCCAGCAGCCCTCGCGCACTGTCCCGAGGAGATACGCAGTATTTT.

This clone was seen only once. This chain connects TRBV28 to TRBJ2-7; 11 bases are shared with TRBD2. CDR1 MDHEN and CDR2 SYDVKM come from the germline V gene. The CDR3 has 15 residues. Trimming cost V 6 bases and J 4 bases; bases outside gene matches: 8. The CDR3 nucleotides are TGTGCCAGCAGCCCTCCGGGACTAGCGGATTACGAGCAGTACTTC. Its protein product is CASSPPGLADYEQYF.

The rearrangement joins TRBV5-4 to TRBJ2-5; D not resolved. Germline V gene lookup returns CDR1 SGHNT and CDR2 YYREEE (reference sequence). V lost 5 bases and J lost 1, with 12 bases in between. CDR3 size: 14 residues. CDR3 loop: CASRLPGPQETQYF. Here the CDR3 DNA reads TGTGCCAGCAGGCTCCCCGGTCCCCAAGAGACCCAGTACTTC.

This clone showed up just once. V and J are TRBV28 and TRBJ1-5, with no clear D. Trimming shortened V by 7 bases and J by 6 bases, and 10 bases separated the two germline ends. This CDR3 comprises 12 residues. Germline V gives CDR1 MDHEN, CDR2 SYDVKM. Here the CDR3 DNA reads TGTGCCAGCACCTTCCCGGGTCAGCCCCAGCATTTT. It specifies CASTFPGQPQHF.

J is TRBJ2-5 and V is TRBV2, with TRBD2 matching over 7 bases. The germline V gene has CDR1 SNHLY and CDR2 FYNNEI. V lost 6 bases to trimming and J lost 6 bases; unmatched junction nucleotides: 13. The CDR3 has 15 residues. CDR3 residues: CASRIFGGGGQTQYF. The CDR3 DNA is TGTGCCAGCAGAATCTTCGGAGGCGGGGGACAGACCCAGTACTTC.

The genes are TRBV18 and TRBJ1-5; TRBD1 is a possible D gene (5 bases). V lost 3 bases and J 1 base, leaving 10 bases between the germline ends. Germline V gene data show CDR1 as KGHSH and CDR2 as LQKENI. This CDR3 is 15 amino acids long. CDR3 sequence reads: CASSPNQGSNQPQHF. As DNA, the CDR3 is TGTGCCAGCTCACCTAATCAGGGCAGCAATCAGCCCCAGCATTTT.

The rearrangement joins TRBV19 to TRBJ1-4; no clear D. The CDR3 extends over 13 amino acids. The V gene lost 7 bases and the J gene lost 8 bases, with 14 bases spanning the gap. The germline CDR1 and CDR2 sequences are LNHDA and SQIVND (reference sequence). The CDR3 region is CASIDRPGEKLFF. The DNA of the CDR3 is TGTGCCAGTATAGATCGACCAGGCGAAAAACTGTTTTTT.

The J gene is TRBJ2-1, the V gene TRBV5-1; 9 bases fit TRBD2. The CDR3 extends over 15 amino acids. CDR1 and CDR2 from the germline V gene are SGHRS and YFSETQ. Germline trimming cut 0 bases from V and 5 bases from J; bases unmatched to any gene: 3. The CDR3, as DNA: TGCGCCAGCAGCTTGGGGCCTAGCGGGAACAATGAGCAGTTCTTC. Protein product: CASSLGPSGNNEQFF. Full variable domain (missing parts from reference TRBV5-1 and TRBJ2-1): KAGVTQTPRYLIKTRGQQVTLSCSPISGHRSVSWYQQTPGQGLQFLFEYFSETQRNKGNFPGRFSGRQFSNSRSEMNVSTLELGDSALYLCASSLGPSGNNEQFFGPGTRLTVL.

This chain connects TRBV2 to TRBJ2-4; D is possibly TRBD2 (5 bases). Germline V gene sequence: CDR1 SNHLY, CDR2 FYNNEI. This CDR3 spans 14 amino acids. Trimming stripped 6 bases from V and 0 bases from J, with 9 bases between. CDR3 sequence (DNA): TGTGCCAGCAGAAGAGAGGGAGCCAAAAACATTCAGTACTTC. Amino acid sequence: CASRREGAKNIQYF.

The V and J genes are TRBV5-1 and TRBJ2-3; TRBD2 is a possible D gene (5 bases). The V gene lost 3 bases and the J gene lost 4 bases, with 12 bases spanning the gap. Germline values: CDR1 SGHRS, CDR2 YFSETQ. The CDR3 extends over 14 amino acids. The CDR3 protein is CASSSGIAADTQYF. The DNA of the CDR3 is TGCGCCAGCAGCTCGGGGATAGCAGCAGATACGCAGTATTTT.

V and J are TRBV7-8 and TRBJ1-5, with D maybe TRBD1 (5 bases). The germline CDR1 and CDR2 sequences are SGHVS and FQNEAQ. This CDR3 contains 15 residues. V lost 1 base, J lost 3 bases, and 10 bases lay in between. The chain's CDR3 is CASSLVPGNNQPQHF. The CDR3 DNA reads TGTGCCAGCAGCTTAGTTCCAGGGAACAATCAGCCCCAGCATTTT.

The chain combines TRBV11-3 with TRBJ2-3, with 8 positions matching TRBD2. V lost 3 bases to trimming and J lost 4 bases; unmatched junction nucleotides: 3. This CDR3 is 14 amino acids long. Germline V gene lookup returns CDR1 SGHNT and CDR2 YENEEA. This CDR3 is CASSFRTSPDTQYF. In DNA form, the CDR3 reads TGTGCCAGCAGCTTCAGGACTAGCCCAGATACGCAGTATTTT.

The chain recombines TRBV4-1 with TRBJ2-7, with D unclear. Germline V lookup: CDR1 MGHRA, CDR2 YSYEKL. V was clipped by 3 bases and J by 2 bases, with 8 bases between them. CDR3 size: 13 residues. This CDR3 is CASSQSWPYEQYF. The CDR3 DNA follows: TGCGCCAGCAGCCAGTCCTGGCCCTACGAGCAGTACTTC.

V gene TRBV2 combines with J gene TRBJ1-3, with 7 nucleotides matching TRBD1. Germline CDR1 reads SNHLY; CDR2 reads FYNNEI. This CDR3 contains 13 residues. V was clipped by 6 bases and J by 6 bases; unmatched bases: 5. CDR3 protein: CASSRGQANTIYF. CDR3 in DNA: TGTGCCAGCAGCCGCGGACAGGCAAACACCATATATTTT.

As concerns this clone: Other nucleotide sequences from this sample produce the same CDR3. The chain is built from TRBV19 and TRBJ1-1; D unresolved. V lost 2 bases and J lost 1, with 5 bases in between. The CDR3 runs to 13 residues. Germline values: CDR1 LNHDA, CDR2 SQIVND (reference sequence). The CDR3 spells CASSIRGNTEAFF. CDR3 DNA sequence: TGTGCCAGTAGTATACGAGGGAACACTGAAGCTTTCTTT.

This clone was seen more than once but under ten times. This rearrangement joins TRBV6-5 to TRBJ2-5; 8 bases match TRBD1. The J segment lost 2 bases and the V segment lost 6 bases, leaving 8 bases of the junction unmatched. The CDR3 has 15 residues. The V gene's germline CDR1 is MNHEY and CDR2 SVGAGI. The chain's CDR3 is CASRNLGQAQETQYF. The CDR3 bases are TGTGCCAGCAGAAACTTGGGACAGGCTCAAGAGACCCAGTACTTC.

The genes are TRBV11-2 and TRBJ2-3; 11 bases agree with TRBD2. V trimming: 2 bases; J trimming: 4 bases; junction bases outside the gene matches: 8. This CDR3 has 17 amino acids. Germline V gene sequence: CDR1 SGHAT, CDR2 FQNNGV. CDR3 protein: CASSLPLAGGFPDTQYF. CDR3 nucleotides: TGTGCCAGCAGCTTACCGCTAGCGGGAGGTTTTCCAGATACGCAGTATTTT. Based on the CDR3 plus reference TRBV11-2 and TRBJ2-3, the full variable domain is EAGVAQSPRYKIIEKRQSVAFWCNPISGHATLYWYQQILGQGPKLLIQFQNNGVVDDSQLPKDRFSAERLKGVDSTLKIQPAKLEDSAVYLCASSLPLAGGFPDTQYFGPGTRLTVL.

This rearrangement joins TRBV28 to TRBJ2-3, with a tentative D call TRBD2 (5 bases). The CDR3 is 12 amino acids. CDR1 and CDR2 (germline): MDHEN, SYDVKM. V gave up 3 bases and J gave up 4 bases, with 5 bases separating them. DNA for the CDR3: TGTGCCAGCAGTTTGGAGGCAGATACGCAGTATTTT. Its protein product is CASSLEADTQYF.

The gene calls are TRBV7-9 and TRBJ2-2; 12 positions match TRBD2. The CDR3 contains 16 residues. V was clipped by 5 bases and J by 3 bases; unmatched bases: 4. Germline CDR1 reads SEHNR; CDR2 reads FQNEAQ (reference sequence). The CDR3 DNA reads as TGTGCCAGCAGCCCGACTAGCGGGAGTCACACCGGGGAGCTGTTTTTT. Translation: CASSPTSGSHTGELFF.

The rearrangement uses TRBV7-2 and TRBJ1-5; D not certain. Germline CDR1 is SGHTA and CDR2 is FQGNSA. The ends were cut back, 1 base at V and 0 bases at J, with 7 bases in the middle. The CDR3 is 15 amino acids. The CDR3 bases are TGTGCCAGCAGCTTAGTGGCAGGTAGCAATCAGCCCCAGCATTTT. Translated: CASSLVAGSNQPQHF.

The chain couples TRBV6-5 to TRBJ1-1; a weak D match, TRBD1 (6 bases). CDR3 length: 13 amino acids. Germline V gives CDR1 MNHEY, CDR2 SVGAGI. The V gene lost 7 bases and the J gene lost 4 bases, with 13 bases spanning the gap. The CDR3 protein is CASNYRDSTEAFF. As DNA, the CDR3 is TGTGCCAGCAACTACAGGGATTCCACTGAAGCTTTCTTT.

V is TRBV4-1 and J is TRBJ2-5; D possibly corresponds to TRBD1 (6 bases). CDR3 size: 17 residues. Germline values: CDR1 MGHRA, CDR2 YSYEKL. The V gene lost 0 bases and the J gene lost 5 bases, with 19 bases spanning the gap. The CDR3 reads CASSQDKNSGHRETQYF. In nucleotides, the CDR3 is TGCGCCAGCAGCCAAGATAAGAACTCGGGACATCGGGAGACCCAGTACTTC.

The chain combines TRBV7-9 with TRBJ2-7, with 9 bases matching TRBD2. The CDR3 length is 12 residues. J lost 7 bases, V lost 6 bases, and 4 bases had no gene match. The germline gives CDR1 SEHNR, CDR2 FQNEAQ (reference sequence). CDR3 amino acids: CASRGTSTEQYF. The CDR3 region has the DNA TGTGCCAGCAGGGGGACTAGCACTGAGCAGTACTTC.

A single count supports this clone. The rearrangement joins TRBV12-5 to TRBJ2-1; 15 bases are a match to TRBD2. Trimming cost V 4 bases and J 8 bases; bases outside gene matches: 3. The CDR3 length is 15 residues. Germline CDR1 LGHNT, CDR2 FRNRAP. CDR3 in amino acids: CASGSGLAGGHEQFF. The DNA for the CDR3 is TGTGCTAGTGGTTCCGGACTAGCGGGGGGGCATGAGCAGTTCTTC.

Turning to this clone: At the DNA level, this CDR3 is encoded by other sequences in the same sample as well. This chain joins TRBV19 and TRBJ2-4; D call uncertain. Germline values: CDR1 LNHDA, CDR2 SQIVND (reference sequence). The CDR3 is 16 amino acids. V dropped 0 bases and J dropped 0 bases, with 9 bases sitting between them. CDR3 nucleotide sequence: TGTGCCAGTAGTATAGAGGGCCACATAGCCAAAAACATTCAGTACTTC. Its protein product is CASSIEGHIAKNIQYF. The complete variable domain, with remaining parts taken from reference TRBV19 and TRBJ2-4, reads DGGITQSPKYLFRKEGQNVTLSCEQNLNHDAMYWYRQDPGQGLRLIYYSQIVNDFQKGDIAEGYSVSREKKESFPLTVTSAQKNPTAFYLCASSIEGHIAKNIQYFGAGTRLSVL.

The chain employs TRBV19 and TRBJ2-7; 7 nucleotides align to TRBD1. This CDR3 contains 14 residues. Germline V gene data show CDR1 as LNHDA and CDR2 as SQIVND (reference sequence). V lost 8 bases to trimming and J lost 6 bases; unmatched junction nucleotides: 13. CDR3 nucleotides: TGTGCCAGTTCCCTCCCAGGGGGTTCCAGCGAGCAGTACTTC. Encoded protein: CASSLPGGSSEQYF.

This chain connects TRBV2 to TRBJ1-4, with a tentative D call TRBD1 (6 bases). Trimming removed 0 bases from V and 7 bases from J, with 18 bases in between. Germline assignment: CDR1 SNHLY and CDR2 FYNNEI. This CDR3 is 17 amino acids long. The CDR3 sequence is CASSEALRGGEGEKLFF. DNA for the CDR3: TGTGCCAGCAGTGAAGCGCTTCGAGGGGGGGAGGGTGAAAAACTGTTTTTT. Drawing the rest from reference TRBV2 and TRBJ1-4, the complete variable domain is EPEVTQTPSHQVTQMGQEVILRCVPISNHLYFYWYRQILGQKVEFLVSFYNNEISEKSEIFDDQFSVERPDGSNFTLKIRSTKLEDSAMYFCASSEALRGGEGEKLFFGSGTQLSVL.

J is TRBJ2-1 and V is TRBV7-3; TRBD2 matches at 7 bases. CDR3 length equals 16 residues. Trimming at V came to 5 bases and at J to 4 bases, leaving 11 bases not matched to a gene. CDR1 and CDR2 from the germline V gene are SGHTA and FQGTGA. CDR3 loop: CASSLTAGAAYNEQFF. CDR3 DNA: TGTGCCAGCAGCCTGACTGCGGGAGCGGCGTACAATGAGCAGTTCTTC.

This clone was seen a handful of times. CDR3 sequence: CASTLVGRGKDYEQYF. The CDR3 coding sequence is TGTGCCAGCACCCTAGTCGGTAGAGGGAAAGATTACGAGCAGTACTTC. This sequence joins TRBV28 and TRBJ2-7; D possibly corresponds to TRBD2 (5 bases). This CDR3 region has 16 residues. V lost 7 bases and J 4 bases, leaving 23 bases between the germline ends. The germline V gene has CDR1 MDHEN and CDR2 SYDVKM.

V usage is TRBV7-9 and J usage is TRBJ1-2; 10 bases agree with TRBD1. The CDR3 has 15 amino acids. Trimming took 4 bases from V and 6 from J; bases not matched to a gene: 8. Looked up from germline, CDR1 is SEHNR and CDR2 is FQNEAQ (reference sequence). The CDR3 DNA reads TGTGCCAGCAGCTCTGTGCGGGACAGGGGTAATGGCTACACCTTC. This encodes CASSSVRDRGNGYTF.

The chain's CDR3 is CAISGQGGGYGYTF. The DNA of the CDR3 is TGTGCCATTTCTGGACAGGGCGGTGGGTATGGCTACACCTTC. The rearrangement joins TRBV10-3 to TRBJ1-2; 8 nucleotides align to TRBD1. The V gene's germline CDR1 is ENHRY and CDR2 SYGVKD. The CDR3 has 14 residues. The trim removed 9 bases at V and 5 bases at J, leaving 11 bases unmatched.